This TCR beta chain was obtained from a study of blood T cell repertoires in COVID-19 (dated by TCRdb to the early 2020s). Regarding the complete study: Samples covering the acute and convalescent phases of COVID-19 were provided by collaborators in the United States, Italy and Spain. The samples were drawn from two sources: the first 160 participants of the ongoing ImmuneRACE study, and about 1,300 subjects contributed by 6 global collaborators. A de-identified subject ID, COVID-19 status, age in years and sex were almost always included in the sample metadata. The material from the prospective study consisted of cDNA or gDNA derived from T cells, B-cell-depleted T cells, or PBMCs. Where available, HLA class I and class II types were obtained from metadata supplied by the sample provider rather than from assay-based typing. The dataset comprised deeply sampled blood TCRbeta repertoires from subjects exposed to, actively infected with, or recovered from COVID-19. The repertoires were made available in a free public database intended to serve as a resource for research on the immune response to SARS-CoV-2. What the study reported, not specific to this receptor: How much clinical and demographic metadata was included differed by source and by participant, and the metadata was provided uncurated.

Enrolling through a virtual design, the prospective study's participants ranged in age from roughly 18 to 100 years and lived across 20 to 30 United States geographic areas. Cohort assignment in the prospective study relied on participant-reported clinical history from a screening survey and a study questionnaire. Exposed participants had been in contact, within 2 weeks of entering the study, with a person who had a PCR-confirmed or clinician-diagnosed case of COVID-19. Each participant in the prospective study had whole blood, serum and a nasopharyngeal or oropharyngeal swab collected by mobile phlebotomists. Over a roughly two-month period, participants in the prospective study had the option of providing additional blood draws and questionnaires. Prospective study blood samples were shipped either frozen or at room temperature before DNA extraction. On this clone: Its antigen remains undetermined. It has no much larger one-base neighbor in the sample; base qualities were not kept.

From V the trimming removes 4 bases and from J it removes 4 bases, while the gene matches leave 7 bases of the junction unaccounted for. CDR1 is given as SGHRS and CDR2 as YFSETQ, both from the germline V gene. The CDR3 numbers 15 residues from cysteine through phenylalanine. The sequence is cut down to CDR3 DNA, 45 bases in frame from base 1. The immunoSEQ Assay, a bias-controlled multiplex PCR, was used to amplify TCRbeta CDR3 regions from genomic DNA. On the study's bioinformatics: The number of nucleated cells in each sample was estimated by amplification of reference gene primers within the assay. To quantify the absolute abundance of each unique TCRbeta CDR3 rearrangement, sequence reads were collapsed and filtered. Productive Simpson clonality was computed per sample as the square root of Simpson's diversity index over productive rearrangements. TCRdb took this table from immuneACCESS and kept in-frame rearrangements with V and J called. Such tables lack part of the clones; where checked against another copy, unresolved V genes explain under half of the gap, and the rest is unexplained. The V and J calls and clone size were taken over from that table, and D and trimming were inferred from the DNA. Across this sample there are 300,000 to 450,000 clones, with 88% seen only once. The top ten clones comprise under 1.2% of the sample.

The sample was PBMCs or T cells enriched from blood (not recorded which). The V and J segments used are TRBV5-1 and TRBJ1-4; TRBD1 agrees with 7 junctional bases. This receptor was obtained from a woman aged 25-40 years who had been exposed to COVID-19. The CDR3 protein: CASSQGQSFNEKLFF. In nucleotide form, the sequence is TGCGCCAGCAGCCAGGGACAGTCGTTTAATGAAAAACTGTTTTTT.